This T cell receptor beta chain was found in a study of neoadjuvant anti-PD-1 for oral cavity cancer. The assay was immunoSEQ multiplex PCR, and TCRdb's table has in-frame clones only and misses some. Among roughly 7,800 clones listed, roughly 60% were seen once. As to time point: after neoadjuvant nivolumab, at surgical resection. PBMCs were not maintained or expanded in culture before analysis. In its sample, this clone was seen once. J gave up 2 bases and V 5 bases, and 15 bases lay outside the gene matches. Germline lookup yields CDR1 LNHDA and CDR2 SQIVND (reference sequence). The CDR3 is made up of 19 amino acids.

Sequencing used PBMCs, obtained after nivolumab (anti-PD-1) treatment. The sequence was obtained from a person aged 40 to 85 with oral cavity squamous cell carcinoma. The chain uses TRBV19 and TRBJ2-6; TRBD2 matches at 7 bases. The CDR3 DNA follows: TGTGCCAGTAGTGCCTACCGGGGAGGGCTCGGGGCTGGGGCCAACGTCCTGACTTTC. This sequence encodes CASSAYRGGLGAGANVLTF.